These 25 T cell receptor beta chains were all obtained from the same sample, sequenced in a study of T cells after yellow fever vaccination. MiXCR was run by TCRdb on the 5' RACE reads, yielding one entry per CDR3 protein. The profile covers approximately 300,000 distinct CDR3 sequences, with 6.8% appearing a single time and 18% taken by the ten largest. The sample here was PBMCs, taken approximately 40 days after the first yellow fever vaccination. These receptors all stem from a man between 18 and 29 years old who received the YFV17D yellow fever vaccine.

V and J are TRBV11-2 and TRBJ1-2, with 7 nucleotides matching TRBD1. V lost 5 bases, J lost 12 bases, and 27 bases stayed unmatched. The CDR3 has 18 amino acids. The germline gives CDR1 SGHAT, CDR2 FQNNGV. The CDR3 DNA sequence: TGTGCCAGCAGCCGGCTCGGGACAGAACGAGCATTAGGTCCGGGGCACACCTTC. It specifies CASSRLGTERALGPGHTF.

This clonotype was seen a handful of times. The chain combines TRBV7-7 with TRBJ2-7; TRBD2 matches at 9 bases. V was pared by 4 bases and J by 6 bases, with 7 bases of the junction left unmatched. CDR1 and CDR2 from the germline V gene are SSHAT and FNYEAQ (reference sequence). The CDR3 is made up of 14 amino acids. The CDR3 reads CASSSSTAGGEQYF. In nucleotides, the CDR3 is TGTGCCAGCAGCTCGTCGACAGCGGGGGGCGAGCAGTACTTC.

This chain joins TRBV20-1 and TRBJ2-7; D ambiguous. V gave up 0 bases and J gave up 3 bases, with 15 bases separating them. Germline loops: CDR1 DFQATT, CDR2 SNEGSKA (reference sequence). The CDR3 is made up of 15 amino acids. The CDR3, as DNA: TGCAGTGCTAGAGAGGCCAGCAGCCCCCTCTACGAGCAGTACTTC. Translated, it gives CSAREASSPLYEQYF.

This CDR3 reads CASGDRATQYF. In DNA, the CDR3 is TGTGCCAGCGGAGACAGGGCAACGCAGTATTTT. The gene calls are TRBV12-3 or TRBV12-4 and TRBJ2-3, with 7 positions matching TRBD1. Unmatched junction bases numbered 5, after V lost 8 bases and J lost 9 bases. CDR3 length equals 11 residues.

This clonotype occurred a few times. The rearrangement uses TRBV19 and TRBJ2-6; possibly TRBD1 for D (5 bases). The CDR3 runs to 16 residues. CDR1 is LNHDA and CDR2 is SQIVND in the germline V gene (reference sequence). V was clipped by 4 bases and J by 0 bases, with 10 bases between them. The CDR3 here is CASSNRFISGANVLTF. In nucleotides, the CDR3 is TGTGCCAGTAGTAACAGGTTCATCTCTGGGGCCAACGTCCTGACTTTC.

This clonotype was recorded at least ten times. The genes are TRBV20-1 and TRBJ1-1; no definite D call. V was cut by 0 bases and J by 8 bases, with 10 bases left in between. Germline V CDR1 and CDR2: DFQATT, SNEGSKA (reference sequence). CDR3 length: 12 residues. This CDR3 reads CSARDLRAEAFF. The CDR3 DNA follows: TGCAGTGCTAGAGATTTACGGGCGGAAGCTTTCTTT.

This clonotype was seen more than once but under ten times. The chain carries TRBV20-1 and TRBJ1-6, with D possibly matching TRBD1 (5 bases). Germline V gene sequence: CDR1 DFQATT, CDR2 SNEGSKA (reference sequence). Trimming removed 3 bases at V and 10 bases at J, with 13 bases between. This CDR3 contains 13 residues. Here the CDR3 DNA reads TGCAGTGCTAGTGAGGGGAGTAGCTCACCCCTCCACTTT. This codes for CSASEGSSSPLHF.

The CDR3 region is CASSLQGAAVGYGYTF. CDR3 sequence (DNA): TGTGCCAGCAGCCTACAGGGCGCGGCTGTAGGTTATGGCTACACCTTC. The chain carries TRBV7-2 and TRBJ1-2; possibly TRBD1 for D (6 bases). The length of the CDR3 is 16 residues. The V gene lost 5 bases and the J gene lost 5 bases, with 21 bases spanning the gap. The germline V gene encodes CDR1 SGHTA and CDR2 FQGNSA.

J is TRBJ2-3 and V is TRBV3-1; TRBD1 matches 9 bases. Germline lookup yields CDR1 LGHDT and CDR2 YNNKEL (reference sequence). The CDR3 is made up of 16 amino acids. J was trimmed by 3 bases and V by 1 base; bases with no gene match: 5. As DNA, the CDR3 is TGTGCCAGCAGCCAAGTTTGGACAGGGGCAACAGATACGCAGTATTTT. Amino acid sequence: CASSQVWTGATDTQYF.

The rearrangement joins TRBV12-3 or TRBV12-4 to TRBJ2-5, with D hard to call. V lost 4 bases to trimming and J lost 5 bases, with 11 bases between them. The CDR3 covers 13 residues. CDR3 nucleotide sequence: TGTGCCAGCAGTTCTAAGCGTTTGGAGACCCAGTACTTC. Protein sequence: CASSSKRLETQYF.

This clonotype was recorded at least ten times. The chain combines TRBV20-1 with TRBJ2-7; TRBD2 matches at 14 bases. Germline loops: CDR1 DFQATT, CDR2 SNEGSKA (reference sequence). With V trimmed by 1 base and J by 6 bases, 8 bases remained unmatched. The CDR3 consists of 16 residues. DNA for the CDR3: TGCAGTGCTAGAGCGCGACTAGCGGGGGGGCGGGGCGAGCAGTACTTC. Translating gives CSARARLAGGRGEQYF.

This clonotype was counted ten times or more. The chain uses TRBV7-2 and TRBJ2-5; tentative D call: TRBD2 (6 bases). Germline CDR1 SGHTA, CDR2 FQGNSA. Trimming shortened V by 5 bases and J by 5 bases, and 21 bases separated the two germline ends. This CDR3 spans 16 amino acids. CDR3 region: CASSPNPRGLMETQYF. The CDR3 bases are TGTGCCAGCAGCCCTAACCCACGGGGACTCATGGAGACCCAGTACTTC.

In this sample, this clonotype turned up a few times. The chain uses TRBV6-1 and TRBJ1-5, with D unresolved. The CDR3 sequence is 12 residues long. The germline CDR1 and CDR2 sequences are MNHNS and SASEGT. The ends were cut back, 8 bases at V and 5 bases at J, with 10 bases in the middle. DNA for the CDR3: TGTGCCAGCTTCGGGTCAGATCAGCCCCAGCATTTT. It yields the protein CASFGSDQPQHF.

This clonotype was observed a handful of times. This chain links TRBV5-1 with TRBJ1-2; 8 bases agree with TRBD1. This CDR3 has 14 amino acids. With V trimmed by 4 bases and J by 8 bases, 10 bases remained unmatched. Germline loops: CDR1 SGHRS, CDR2 YFSETQ. The CDR3 bases are TGCGCCAGCAGCGCCGGGACAGGAGGAAACGGCTACACCTTC. It encodes CASSAGTGGNGYTF.

The V and J genes are TRBV4-2 and TRBJ2-6; the match to TRBD2 covers 10 bases. This CDR3 is built from 18 residues. Germline V gives CDR1 LGHNA, CDR2 YNFKEQ. After removal of 1 base from V and 5 bases from J, the junction contained 8 bases not matched to a gene. CDR3: CASSQGSGGNLWANVLTF. The CDR3 DNA sequence: TGTGCCAGCAGCCAAGGTAGCGGGGGGAACCTCTGGGCCAACGTCCTGACTTTC.

This clonotype was detected only a few times. The chain recombines TRBV7-9 with TRBJ1-3; no firm D call. CDR3 length equals 17 residues. Trimming pared 4 bases from V and 0 bases from J, leaving 16 bases between. Germline loops: CDR1 SEHNR, CDR2 FQNEAQ (reference sequence). CDR3 residues: CASSSPGRRSSGNTIYF. The CDR3 nucleotides are TGTGCCAGCAGCTCCCCAGGCAGGAGATCCTCTGGAAACACCATATATTTT. Supplemented by reference TRBV7-9 and TRBJ1-3, the full variable domain reads DTGVSQNPRHKITKRGQNVTFRCDPISEHNRLYWYRQTLGQGPEFLTYFQNEAQLEKSRLLSDRFSAERPKGSFSTLEIQRTEQGDSAMYLCASSSPGRRSSGNTIYFGEGSWLTVV.

V gene TRBV18 combines with J gene TRBJ2-2; D perhaps matches TRBD2 (6 bases). CDR1 KGHSH and CDR2 LQKENI come from the germline V gene. V was cut by 3 bases and J by 3 bases, with 14 bases left in between. The CDR3 contains 16 residues. DNA of the CDR3: TGTGCCAGCTCACCCCTCGGCGGGGTTGACACCGGGGAGCTGTTTTTT. The encoded protein is CASSPLGGVDTGELFF.

The sample holds many counts of this clonotype. This chain uses TRBV5-1 with TRBJ2-7; unclear D gene. V lost 1 base and J 3 bases, leaving 11 bases between the germline ends. The CDR3 has 14 amino acids. Germline V gene data show CDR1 as SGHRS and CDR2 as YFSETQ. CDR3 nucleotide sequence: TGCGCCAGCAGCTTGTTCGTGACCGACTACGAGCAGTACTTC. Its translation is CASSLFVTDYEQYF. Drawing the rest from reference TRBV5-1 and TRBJ2-7, the complete variable domain is KAGVTQTPRYLIKTRGQQVTLSCSPISGHRSVSWYQQTPGQGLQFLFEYFSETQRNKGNFPGRFSGRQFSNSRSEMNVSTLELGDSALYLCASSLFVTDYEQYFGPGTRLTVT.

This clonotype came up many times. This rearrangement joins TRBV5-1 to TRBJ2-7, with 12 bases matching TRBD1. Germline lookup yields CDR1 SGHRS and CDR2 YFSETQ. The CDR3 has 14 residues. V was pared by 3 bases and J by 5 bases, with 3 bases of the junction left unmatched. As DNA, the CDR3 is TGCGCCAGCAGCTGGGGACAGGGGGCGGACGAGCAGTACTTC. Protein sequence: CASSWGQGADEQYF. Looking up the rest from reference TRBV5-1 and TRBJ2-7 gives the full variable domain: KAGVTQTPRYLIKTRGQQVTLSCSPISGHRSVSWYQQTPGQGLQFLFEYFSETQRNKGNFPGRFSGRQFSNSRSEMNVSTLELGDSALYLCASSWGQGADEQYFGPGTRLTVT.

This clonotype was counted only a few times. This chain links TRBV4-3 with TRBJ2-3; no clear D gene. Looked up from germline, CDR1 is LGHNA and CDR2 is YSLEER. Trimming removed 1 base at V and 7 bases at J, with 3 bases between. The CDR3 is made up of 11 amino acids. This chain's CDR3 is CASSQAYTQYF. DNA of the CDR3: TGCGCCAGCAGCCAAGCCTATACGCAGTATTTT.

This clonotype was detected a few times. The gene calls are TRBV9 and TRBJ2-3; D is undetermined. V gave up 4 bases and J gave up 5 bases, with 14 bases separating them. Germline-derived CDR1 and CDR2 are SGDLS and YYNGEE. This CDR3 has 14 amino acids. CDR3 residues: CASSPSPRRDTQYF. In DNA form, the CDR3 reads TGTGCCAGCAGCCCGAGCCCGAGGAGAGATACGCAGTATTTT.

This clonotype has a count of ten or more. V and J are TRBV11-2 and TRBJ2-4, with D unclear. Trimming removed 5 bases from V and 0 bases from J, with 8 bases in between. This CDR3 spans 14 amino acids. Germline lookup yields CDR1 SGHAT and CDR2 FQNNGV. CDR3 sequence reads: CASSTPLAKNIQYF. CDR3 nucleotide sequence: TGTGCCAGCAGCACCCCCCTAGCCAAAAACATTCAGTACTTC.

This clonotype was recorded many times. The chain uses TRBV4-2 and TRBJ1-4; 11 nucleotides agree with TRBD1. CDR3 length: 17 amino acids. Trimming removed 1 base from V and 7 bases from J; junction bases left unmatched: 8. Per the germline V gene, CDR1 is LGHNA and CDR2 is YNFKEQ. The CDR3 DNA reads TGTGCCAGCAGCCAAGGAGGCCCCGGGACAGGGGGTGAAAAACTGTTTTTT. This sequence encodes CASSQGGPGTGGEKLFF.

The J gene is TRBJ1-5, the V gene TRBV6-5; TRBD1 agrees at 7 bases. CDR1 MNHEY and CDR2 SVGAGI come from the germline V gene. The CDR3 contains 15 residues. V gave up 0 bases and J gave up 7 bases; unmatched junction bases: 6. The CDR3 here is CASSYSRGQRQPQHF. CDR3 sequence (DNA): TGTGCCAGCAGTTACTCGAGGGGGCAAAGGCAGCCCCAGCATTTT.

J is TRBJ2-7 and V is TRBV20-1; 9 positions match TRBD1. Germline CDR1 and CDR2: DFQATT and SNEGSKA (reference sequence). The CDR3 spans 13 residues. J gave up 5 bases and V 7 bases, and 9 bases lay outside the gene matches. CDR3 sequence reads: CSVDGDRADEQYF. The CDR3 DNA reads as TGCAGTGTAGACGGGGACAGGGCCGACGAGCAGTACTTC.